This TCR beta chain was identified in a study of identical twins. This clonotype was recorded a few times. This CDR3 has 13 residues. Germline CDR1 is MNHEY and CDR2 is SVGEGT. V was pared by 7 bases and J by 3 bases, with 10 bases between. From the 5' RACE reads, TCRdb called clonotypes with MiXCR, one entry per CDR3 protein. The table includes approximately 190,000 distinct CDR3 sequences, about a sixth detected once. The sample also formed part of further work on T cells expressing NK-cell markers.

The sequence came from a woman younger than 30 in good health. The genes are TRBV6-2 or TRBV6-3 and TRBJ1-5, with D perhaps TRBD1 (6 bases). Sequencing used CD8+ T cells sorted from blood. CDR3 sequence: CASTDSNNQPQHF. The CDR3 bases are TGTGCCAGCACGGACAGCAACAATCAGCCCCAGCATTTT.